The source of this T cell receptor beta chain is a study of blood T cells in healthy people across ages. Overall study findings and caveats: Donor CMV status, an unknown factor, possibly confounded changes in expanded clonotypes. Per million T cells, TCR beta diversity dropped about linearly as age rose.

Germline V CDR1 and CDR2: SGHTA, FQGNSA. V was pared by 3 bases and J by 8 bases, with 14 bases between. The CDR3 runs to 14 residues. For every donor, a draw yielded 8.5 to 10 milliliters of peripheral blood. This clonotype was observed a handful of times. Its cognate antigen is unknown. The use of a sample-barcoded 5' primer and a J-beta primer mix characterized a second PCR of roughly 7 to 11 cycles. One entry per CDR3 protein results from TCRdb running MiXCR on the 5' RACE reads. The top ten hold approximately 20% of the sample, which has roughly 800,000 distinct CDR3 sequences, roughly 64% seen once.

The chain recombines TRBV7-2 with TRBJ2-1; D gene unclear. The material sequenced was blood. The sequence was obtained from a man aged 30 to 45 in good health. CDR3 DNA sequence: TGTGCCAGCAGCTTTAAGCCCGCAAGAGATGAGCAGTTCTTC. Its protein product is CASSFKPARDEQFF.